What follows is one TCR beta chain and its context. Which antigen it targets is not known. No base qualities exist here, and no much larger clone lies one base off it. These data originate in a study of blood T cell repertoires in COVID-19 (dated by TCRdb to 2020 to 2022). For the wider study: The collaborator samples originated in the United States, Italy and Spain and spanned the acute and convalescent phases of COVID-19. The material from the prospective study consisted of cDNA or gDNA derived from T cells, B-cell-depleted T cells, or PBMCs. The dataset comprised deeply sampled blood TCRbeta repertoires from subjects exposed to, actively infected with, or recovered from COVID-19. The repertoires were made available in a free public database intended to serve as a resource for research on the immune response to SARS-CoV-2. Samples came from the ongoing ImmuneRACE study (first 160 participants) plus 1,254 subjects from 6 global collaborators. Sample metadata almost always included a de-identified subject ID, COVID-19 status, age in years and sex. HLA class I and class II types, where available, came from metadata supplied by the sample provider rather than from assay-based typing.

The germline V gene gives CDR1 as SGDLS and CDR2 as YYNGEE. V is cut by 0 bases and J by 5 bases, and the space between the germline ends is 14 bases. From its cysteine to its phenylalanine, the CDR3 spans 15 amino acids. Only CDR3 DNA is held: 45 bases, read in frame from base 1. Findings and caveats that apply to the study as a whole: Clinical and demographic metadata were provided uncurated, with the amount varying by source and participant.

TCRbeta CDR3 regions were amplified from genomic DNA using the immunoSEQ Assay, a bias-controlled multiplex PCR. The original methods were these. The number of nucleated cells in each sample was estimated from the amplification of reference gene primers within the assay. Sequence reads were collapsed and filtered to measure the absolute abundance of every unique TCRbeta CDR3 rearrangement. Productive Simpson clonality was computed per sample as the square root of Simpson's diversity index over productive rearrangements. TCRdb retrieved this table from immuneACCESS and kept in-frame rearrangements only. Not all clones are present; in checked studies, unresolved V genes account for under half, and no reason is known for the remainder. The DNA gave D and trimming, while V, J and clone size come from that table. In this sample the table shows about 110,000 clones, around 80% of which occur a single time. The ten largest account for about 4.7% of the sample.

Whole blood was collected in K2EDTA tubes by collaborating institutions according to the institutions' own protocols. For TCRbeta analysis, collaborator samples were shipped as frozen whole blood, as isolated PBMCs, or as DNA extracted from either sample type. The rearranged segments are TRBV9 and TRBJ1-1; TRBD1 is possibly the D segment (6 matching bases). This TCR derives from a human donor in a cohort sampled during active or convalescent COVID-19. Sequenced material: peripheral blood. The CDR3 protein sequence reads: CASSVGGQGYTEAFF. The nucleotide sequence reads as follows: TGTGCCAGCAGCGTAGGAGGTCAGGGGTATACTGAAGCTTTCTTT.